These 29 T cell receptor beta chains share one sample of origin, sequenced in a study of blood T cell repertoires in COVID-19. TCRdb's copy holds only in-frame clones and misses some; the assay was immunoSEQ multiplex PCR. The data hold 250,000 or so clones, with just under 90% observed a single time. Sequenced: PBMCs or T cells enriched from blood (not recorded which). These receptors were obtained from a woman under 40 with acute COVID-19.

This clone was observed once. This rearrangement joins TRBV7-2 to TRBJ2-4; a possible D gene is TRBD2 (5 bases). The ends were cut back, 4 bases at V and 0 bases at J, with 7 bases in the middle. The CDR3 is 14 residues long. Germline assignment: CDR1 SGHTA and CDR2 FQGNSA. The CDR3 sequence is CASSSGVAKNIQYF. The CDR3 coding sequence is TGTGCCAGCAGCTCCGGGGTAGCCAAAAACATTCAGTACTTC.

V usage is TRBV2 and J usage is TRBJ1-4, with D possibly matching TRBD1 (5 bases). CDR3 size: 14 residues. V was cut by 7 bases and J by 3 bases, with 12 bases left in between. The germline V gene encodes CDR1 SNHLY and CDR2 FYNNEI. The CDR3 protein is CASKGVWSNEKLFF. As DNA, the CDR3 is TGTGCCAGCAAAGGGGTTTGGTCTAATGAAAAACTGTTTTTT.

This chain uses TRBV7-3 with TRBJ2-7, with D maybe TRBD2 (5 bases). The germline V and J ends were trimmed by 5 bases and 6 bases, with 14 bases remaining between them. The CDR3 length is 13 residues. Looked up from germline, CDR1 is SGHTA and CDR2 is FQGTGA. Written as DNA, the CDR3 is TGTGCCAGCAGCCCGCGGGTTGAGGCCGAGCAGTACTTC. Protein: CASSPRVEAEQYF.

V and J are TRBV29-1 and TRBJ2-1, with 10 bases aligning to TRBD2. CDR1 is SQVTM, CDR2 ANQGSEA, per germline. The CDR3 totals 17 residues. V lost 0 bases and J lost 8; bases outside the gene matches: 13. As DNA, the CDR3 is TGCAGCGTTGAAGATCCAACGAGCGGGAGGGCCATCGATGAGCAGTTCTTC. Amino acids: CSVEDPTSGRAIDEQFF.

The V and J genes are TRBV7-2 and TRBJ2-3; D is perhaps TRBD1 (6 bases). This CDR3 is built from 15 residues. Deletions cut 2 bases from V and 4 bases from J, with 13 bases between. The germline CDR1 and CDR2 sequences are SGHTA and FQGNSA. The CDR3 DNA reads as TGTGCCAGCAGCTTAATTACAGGGCGGGCAGATACGCAGTATTTT. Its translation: CASSLITGRADTQYF. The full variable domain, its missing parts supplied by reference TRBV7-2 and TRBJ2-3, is GAGVSQSPSNKVTEKGKDVELRCDPISGHTALYWYRQSLGQGLEFLIYFQGNSAPDKSGLPSDRFSAERTGGSVSTLTIQRTQQEDSAVYLCASSLITGRADTQYFGPGTRLTVL.

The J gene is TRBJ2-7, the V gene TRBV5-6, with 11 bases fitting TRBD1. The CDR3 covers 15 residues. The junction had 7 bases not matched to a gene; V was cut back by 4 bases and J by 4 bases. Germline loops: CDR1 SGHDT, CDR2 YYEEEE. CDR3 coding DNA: TGTGCCAGCAGCCCGGACAGGGGGCTGGGGTACGAGCAGTACTTC. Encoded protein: CASSPDRGLGYEQYF.

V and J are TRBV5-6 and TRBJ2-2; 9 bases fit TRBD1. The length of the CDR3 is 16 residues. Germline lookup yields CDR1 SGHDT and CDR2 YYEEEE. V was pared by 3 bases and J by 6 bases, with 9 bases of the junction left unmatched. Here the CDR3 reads CASSWGTGGGAGELFF. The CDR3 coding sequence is TGTGCCAGCAGCTGGGGAACAGGGGGCGGTGCCGGGGAGCTGTTTTTT.

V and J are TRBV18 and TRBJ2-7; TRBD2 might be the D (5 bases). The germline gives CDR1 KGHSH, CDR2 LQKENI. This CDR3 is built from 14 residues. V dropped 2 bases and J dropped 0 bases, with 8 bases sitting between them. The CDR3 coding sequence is TGTGCCAGCTCACCAGTTCGGGGCTCCTACGAGCAGTACTTC. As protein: CASSPVRGSYEQYF.

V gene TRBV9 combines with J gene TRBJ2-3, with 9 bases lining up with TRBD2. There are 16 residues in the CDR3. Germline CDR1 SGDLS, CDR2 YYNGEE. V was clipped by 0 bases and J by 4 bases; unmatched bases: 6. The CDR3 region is CASSVAAGGPSDTQYF. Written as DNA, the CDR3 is TGTGCCAGCAGCGTAGCGGCGGGAGGGCCCTCAGATACGCAGTATTTT.

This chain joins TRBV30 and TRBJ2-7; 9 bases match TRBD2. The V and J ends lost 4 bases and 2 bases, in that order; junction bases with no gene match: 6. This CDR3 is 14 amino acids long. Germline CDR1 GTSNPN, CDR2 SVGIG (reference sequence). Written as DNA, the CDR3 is TGTGCCTGGATGGCAGGACTAGCGCCCTACGAGCAGTACTTC. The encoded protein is CAWMAGLAPYEQYF.

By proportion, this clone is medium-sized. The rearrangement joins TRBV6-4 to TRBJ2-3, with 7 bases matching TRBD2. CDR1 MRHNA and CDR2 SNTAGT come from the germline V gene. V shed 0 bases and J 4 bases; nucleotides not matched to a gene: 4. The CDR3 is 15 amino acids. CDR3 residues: CASSDSNAGADTQYF. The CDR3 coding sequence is TGTGCCAGCAGTGACTCGAACGCGGGGGCAGATACGCAGTATTTT.

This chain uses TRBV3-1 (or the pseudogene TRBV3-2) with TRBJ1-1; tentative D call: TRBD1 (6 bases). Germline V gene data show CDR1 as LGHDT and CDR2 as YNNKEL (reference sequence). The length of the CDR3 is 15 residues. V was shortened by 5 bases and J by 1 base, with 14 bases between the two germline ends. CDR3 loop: CASSAREGGNTEAFF. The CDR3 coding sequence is TGTGCCAGCAGCGCCCGTGAAGGGGGGAACACTGAAGCTTTCTTT.

Written as DNA, the CDR3 is TGTGCCAGTAGCAAGGCGGGTATGAGCTCCTACAATGAGCAGTTCTTC. It specifies CASSKAGMSSYNEQFF. The chain employs TRBV19 and TRBJ2-1; possibly TRBD2 for D (5 bases). The germline V and J ends were trimmed by 6 bases and 0 bases, with 15 bases remaining between them. Germline V gives CDR1 LNHDA, CDR2 SQIVND (reference sequence). The CDR3 has 16 residues. Supplemented by reference TRBV19 and TRBJ2-1, the full variable domain reads DGGITQSPKYLFRKEGQNVTLSCEQNLNHDAMYWYRQDPGQGLRLIYYSQIVNDFQKGDIAEGYSVSREKKESFPLTVTSAQKNPTAFYLCASSKAGMSSYNEQFFGPGTRLTVL.

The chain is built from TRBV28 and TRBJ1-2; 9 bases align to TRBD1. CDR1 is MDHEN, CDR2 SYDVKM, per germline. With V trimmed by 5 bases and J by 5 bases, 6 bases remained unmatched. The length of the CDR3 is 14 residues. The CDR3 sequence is CASSQGTGLYGYTF. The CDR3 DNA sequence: TGTGCCAGCAGTCAAGGGACAGGGCTTTATGGCTACACCTTC.

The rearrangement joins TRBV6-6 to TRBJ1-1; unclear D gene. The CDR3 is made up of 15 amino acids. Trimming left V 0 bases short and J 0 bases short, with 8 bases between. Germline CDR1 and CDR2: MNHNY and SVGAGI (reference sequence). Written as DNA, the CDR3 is TGTGCCAGCAGTTACTCGAGGCGGATGAACACTGAAGCTTTCTTT. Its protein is CASSYSRRMNTEAFF.

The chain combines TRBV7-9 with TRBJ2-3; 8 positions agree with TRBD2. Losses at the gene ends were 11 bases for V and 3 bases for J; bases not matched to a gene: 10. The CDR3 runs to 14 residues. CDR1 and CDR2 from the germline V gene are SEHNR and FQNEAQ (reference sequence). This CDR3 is CAARSGSTTDTQYF. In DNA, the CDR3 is TGTGCCGCCAGGAGCGGGAGTACGACAGATACGCAGTATTTT.

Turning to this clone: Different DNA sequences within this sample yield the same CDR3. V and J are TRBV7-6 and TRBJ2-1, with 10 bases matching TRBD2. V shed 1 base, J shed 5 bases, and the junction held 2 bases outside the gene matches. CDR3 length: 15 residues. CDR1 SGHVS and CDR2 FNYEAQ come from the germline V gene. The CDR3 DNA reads TGTGCCAGCAGCTTAGGGACTAGCGGAGACAATGAGCAGTTCTTC. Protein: CASSLGTSGDNEQFF.

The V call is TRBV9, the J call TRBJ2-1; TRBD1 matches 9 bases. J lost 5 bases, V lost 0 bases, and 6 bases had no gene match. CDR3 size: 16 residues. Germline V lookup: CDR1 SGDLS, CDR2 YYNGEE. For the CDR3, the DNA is TGTGCCAGCAGCGTAGACGGACAGGGGATAGACAATGAGCAGTTCTTC. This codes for CASSVDGQGIDNEQFF.

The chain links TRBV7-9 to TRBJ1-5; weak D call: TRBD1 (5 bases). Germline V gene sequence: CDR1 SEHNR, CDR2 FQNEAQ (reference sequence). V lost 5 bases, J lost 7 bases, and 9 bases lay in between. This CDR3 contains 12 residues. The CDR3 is CASSGGAQPQHF. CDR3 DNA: TGTGCCAGCAGCGGAGGGGCCCAGCCCCAGCATTTT.

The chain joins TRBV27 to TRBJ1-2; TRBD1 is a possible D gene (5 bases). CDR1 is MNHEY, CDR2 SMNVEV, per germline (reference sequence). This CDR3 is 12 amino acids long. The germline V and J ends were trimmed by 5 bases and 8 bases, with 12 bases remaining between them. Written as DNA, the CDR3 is TGTGCCAGCAGTGCCTCAGGGTTCGGCTACACCTTC. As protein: CASSASGFGYTF.

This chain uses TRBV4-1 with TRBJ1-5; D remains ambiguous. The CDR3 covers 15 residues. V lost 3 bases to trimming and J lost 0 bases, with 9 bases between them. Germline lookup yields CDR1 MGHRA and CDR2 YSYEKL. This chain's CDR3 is CASSHITGSNQPQHF. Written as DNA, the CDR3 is TGCGCCAGCAGCCATATCACGGGTAGCAATCAGCCCCAGCATTTT.

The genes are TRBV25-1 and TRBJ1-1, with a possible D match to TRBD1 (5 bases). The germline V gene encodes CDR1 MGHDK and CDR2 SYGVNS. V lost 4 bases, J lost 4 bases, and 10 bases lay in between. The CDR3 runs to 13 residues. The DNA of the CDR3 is TGTGCCAGCAGTGGGCGGGGGATCACTGAAGCTTTCTTT. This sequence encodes CASSGRGITEAFF.

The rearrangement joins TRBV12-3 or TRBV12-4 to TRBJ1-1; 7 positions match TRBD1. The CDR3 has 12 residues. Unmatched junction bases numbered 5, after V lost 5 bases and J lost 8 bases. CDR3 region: CASSGRGFEAFF. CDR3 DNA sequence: TGTGCCAGCAGTGGCAGGGGGTTCGAAGCTTTCTTT.

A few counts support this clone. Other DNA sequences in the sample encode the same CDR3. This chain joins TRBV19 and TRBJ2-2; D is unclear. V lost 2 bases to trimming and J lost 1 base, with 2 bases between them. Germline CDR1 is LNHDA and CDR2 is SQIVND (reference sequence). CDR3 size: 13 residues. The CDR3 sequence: CASSIQNTGELFF. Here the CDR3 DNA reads TGTGCCAGTAGTATACAGAACACCGGGGAGCTGTTTTTT.

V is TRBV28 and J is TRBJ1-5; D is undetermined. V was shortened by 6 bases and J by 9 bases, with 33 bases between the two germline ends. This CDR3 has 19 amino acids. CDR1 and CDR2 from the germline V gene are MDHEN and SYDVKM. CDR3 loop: CASSSASAGSLARLRPQHF. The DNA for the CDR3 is TGTGCCAGCAGCTCTGCCAGTGCCGGGTCGTTGGCGCGTCTCAGGCCCCAGCATTTT.

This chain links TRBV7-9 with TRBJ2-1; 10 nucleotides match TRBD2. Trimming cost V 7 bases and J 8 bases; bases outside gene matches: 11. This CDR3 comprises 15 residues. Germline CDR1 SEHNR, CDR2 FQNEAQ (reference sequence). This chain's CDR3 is CASTVPSGRAHEQFF. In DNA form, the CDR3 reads TGTGCCAGCACCGTCCCCAGCGGGAGGGCCCATGAGCAGTTCTTC.

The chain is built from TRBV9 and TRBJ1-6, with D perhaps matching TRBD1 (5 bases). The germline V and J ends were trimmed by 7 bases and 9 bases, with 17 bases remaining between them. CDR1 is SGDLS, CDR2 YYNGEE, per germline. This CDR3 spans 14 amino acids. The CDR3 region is CASAVGGMSSPLHF. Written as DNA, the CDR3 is TGTGCCAGCGCGGTCGGGGGGATGAGTTCACCCCTCCACTTT.

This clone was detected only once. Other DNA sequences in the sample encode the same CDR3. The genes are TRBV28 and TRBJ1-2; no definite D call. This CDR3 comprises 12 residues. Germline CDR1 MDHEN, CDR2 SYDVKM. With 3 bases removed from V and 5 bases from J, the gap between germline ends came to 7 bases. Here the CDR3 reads CASSLLAYGYTF. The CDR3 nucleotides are TGTGCCAGCAGTTTGTTAGCTTATGGCTACACCTTC.

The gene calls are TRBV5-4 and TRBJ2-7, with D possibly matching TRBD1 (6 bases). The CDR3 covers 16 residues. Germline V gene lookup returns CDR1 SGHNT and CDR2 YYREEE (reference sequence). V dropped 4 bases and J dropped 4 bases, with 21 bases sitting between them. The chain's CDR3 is CASSREQGNWGYEQYF. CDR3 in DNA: TGTGCCAGCAGCCGGGAACAGGGTAATTGGGGGTACGAGCAGTACTTC. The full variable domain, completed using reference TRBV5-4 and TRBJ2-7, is ETGVTQSPTHLIKTRGQQVTLRCSSQSGHNTVSWYQQALGQGPQFIFQYYREEENGRGNFPPRFSGLQFPNYSSELNVNALELDDSALYLCASSREQGNWGYEQYFGPGTRLTVT.